This T cell receptor (beta chain) was captured in a study of blood T cell repertoires in COVID-19. Germline V gene data show CDR1 as DFQATT and CDR2 as SNEGSKA (reference sequence). The CDR3 runs to 13 residues. The V gene end was trimmed by 3 bases and the J gene end by 7 bases; junction bases not matched to a gene: 9. The table came from immunoSEQ multiplex PCR; TCRdb's copy has only in-frame clones and leaves some out. The table has about 160,000 clones, about 80% seen once. The chain couples TRBV20-1 to TRBJ2-7; 7 bases map to TRBD1. This receptor was obtained from a man in his sixties with acute or convalescent COVID-19. The specimen sequenced was peripheral blood. CDR3 sequence reads: CSASQGVPWEQYF. The CDR3 DNA reads TGCAGTGCTAGTCAGGGGGTTCCCTGGGAGCAGTACTTC.